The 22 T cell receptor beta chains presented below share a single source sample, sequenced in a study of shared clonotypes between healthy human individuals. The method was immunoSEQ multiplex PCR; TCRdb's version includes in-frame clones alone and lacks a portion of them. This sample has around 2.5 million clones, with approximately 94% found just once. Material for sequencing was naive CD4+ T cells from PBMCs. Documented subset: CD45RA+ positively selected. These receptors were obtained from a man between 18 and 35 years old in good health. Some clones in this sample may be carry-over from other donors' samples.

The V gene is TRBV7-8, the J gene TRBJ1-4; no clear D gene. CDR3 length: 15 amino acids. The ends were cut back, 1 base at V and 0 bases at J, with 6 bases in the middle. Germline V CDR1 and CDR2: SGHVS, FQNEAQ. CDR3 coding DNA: TGTGCCAGCAGCTTAGTCCAGCCAACTAATGAAAAACTGTTTTTT. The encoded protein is CASSLVQPTNEKLFF.

The CDR3 loop reads CASSPMDSYEQYF. CDR3 nucleotide sequence: TGTGCCAGCAGCCCCATGGACAGCTACGAGCAGTACTTC. The rearrangement links TRBV7-7 to TRBJ2-7, with D maybe TRBD1 (6 bases). The CDR3 has 13 amino acids. Looked up from germline, CDR1 is SSHAT and CDR2 is FNYEAQ (reference sequence). Between the trimmed V and J ends, which lost 5 bases and 3 bases, there was a span of 11 bases.

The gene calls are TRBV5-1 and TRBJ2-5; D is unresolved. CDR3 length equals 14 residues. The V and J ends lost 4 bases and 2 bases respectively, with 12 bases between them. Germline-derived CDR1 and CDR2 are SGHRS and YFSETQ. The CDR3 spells CASSKTDSQETQYF. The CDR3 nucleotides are TGCGCCAGCAGCAAGACGGATTCTCAAGAGACCCAGTACTTC.

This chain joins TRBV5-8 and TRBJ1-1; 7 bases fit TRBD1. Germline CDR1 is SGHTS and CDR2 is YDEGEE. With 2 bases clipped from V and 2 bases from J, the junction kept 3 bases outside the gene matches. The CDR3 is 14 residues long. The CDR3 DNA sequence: TGTGCCAGCAGCTTCGACAGGGTCAACACTGAAGCTTTCTTT. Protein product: CASSFDRVNTEAFF.

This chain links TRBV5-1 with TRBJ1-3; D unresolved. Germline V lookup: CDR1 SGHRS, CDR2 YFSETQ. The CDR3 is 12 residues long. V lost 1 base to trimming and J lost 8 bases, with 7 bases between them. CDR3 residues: CASSLLGDTIYF. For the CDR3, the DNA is TGCGCCAGCAGCTTGTTGGGCGACACCATATATTTT.

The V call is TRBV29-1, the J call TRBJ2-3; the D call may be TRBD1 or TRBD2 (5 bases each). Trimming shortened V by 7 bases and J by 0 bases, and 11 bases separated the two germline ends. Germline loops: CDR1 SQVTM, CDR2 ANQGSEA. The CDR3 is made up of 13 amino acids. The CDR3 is CSEGTVSTDTQYF. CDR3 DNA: TGCAGCGAAGGGACCGTTAGCACAGATACGCAGTATTTT.

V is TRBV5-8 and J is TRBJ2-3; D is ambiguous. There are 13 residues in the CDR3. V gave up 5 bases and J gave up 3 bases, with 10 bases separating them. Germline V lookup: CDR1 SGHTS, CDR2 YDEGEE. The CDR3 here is CASREAGTDTQYF. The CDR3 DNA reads TGTGCCAGCAGAGAGGCCGGGACAGATACGCAGTATTTT.

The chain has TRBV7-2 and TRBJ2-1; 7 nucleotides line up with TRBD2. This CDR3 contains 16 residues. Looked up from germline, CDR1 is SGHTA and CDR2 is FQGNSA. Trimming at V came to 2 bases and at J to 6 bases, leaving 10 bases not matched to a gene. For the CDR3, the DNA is TGTGCCAGCAGCTTACGACTAGGGGAGGGACCCAATGAGCAGTTCTTC. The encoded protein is CASSLRLGEGPNEQFF. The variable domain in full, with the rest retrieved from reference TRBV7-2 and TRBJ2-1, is GAGVSQSPSNKVTEKGKDVELRCDPISGHTALYWYRQSLGQGLEFLIYFQGNSAPDKSGLPSDRFSAERTGGSVSTLTIQRTQQEDSAVYLCASSLRLGEGPNEQFFGPGTRLTVL.

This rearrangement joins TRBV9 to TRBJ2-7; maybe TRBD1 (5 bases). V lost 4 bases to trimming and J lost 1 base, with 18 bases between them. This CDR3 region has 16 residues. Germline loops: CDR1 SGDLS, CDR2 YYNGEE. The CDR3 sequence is CASSPNQGFNSYEQYF. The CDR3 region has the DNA TGTGCCAGCAGCCCCAACCAGGGATTTAATTCCTACGAGCAGTACTTC.

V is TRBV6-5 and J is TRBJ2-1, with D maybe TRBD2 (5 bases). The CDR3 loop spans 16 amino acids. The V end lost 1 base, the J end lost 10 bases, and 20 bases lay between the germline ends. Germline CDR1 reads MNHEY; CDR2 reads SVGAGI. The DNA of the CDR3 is TGTGCCAGCAGTTACTTTGGCACTAGGTCGGTCCGGGAGCAGTTCTTC. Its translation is CASSYFGTRSVREQFF.

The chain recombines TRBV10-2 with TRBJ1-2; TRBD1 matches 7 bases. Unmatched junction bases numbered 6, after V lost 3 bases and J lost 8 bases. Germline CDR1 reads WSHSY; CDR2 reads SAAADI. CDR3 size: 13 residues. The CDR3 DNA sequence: TGCGCCAGCAGTGACCCAGGGGGAAACGGCTACACCTTC. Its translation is CASSDPGGNGYTF.

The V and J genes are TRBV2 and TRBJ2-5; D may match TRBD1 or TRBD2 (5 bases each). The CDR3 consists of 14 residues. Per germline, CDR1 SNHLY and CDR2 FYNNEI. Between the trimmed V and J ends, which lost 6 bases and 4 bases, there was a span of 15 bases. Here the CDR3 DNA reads TGTGCCAGCAGGCCAGGCAGGGAGACAGAGACCCAGTACTTC. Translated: CASRPGRETETQYF.

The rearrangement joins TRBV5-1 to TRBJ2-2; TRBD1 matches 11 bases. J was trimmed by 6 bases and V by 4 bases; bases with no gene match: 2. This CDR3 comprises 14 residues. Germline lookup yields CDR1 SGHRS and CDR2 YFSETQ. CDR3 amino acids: CASSMGQGAGELFF. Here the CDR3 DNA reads TGCGCCAGCAGCATGGGACAGGGGGCCGGGGAGCTGTTTTTT.

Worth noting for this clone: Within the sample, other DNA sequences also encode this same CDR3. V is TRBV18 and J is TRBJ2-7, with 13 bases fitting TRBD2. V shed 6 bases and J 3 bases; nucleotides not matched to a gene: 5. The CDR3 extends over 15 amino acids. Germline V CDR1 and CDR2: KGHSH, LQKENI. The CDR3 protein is CASSPGLAGHYEQYF. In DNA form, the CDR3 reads TGTGCCAGCTCTCCGGGACTAGCGGGACACTACGAGCAGTACTTC.

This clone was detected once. The CDR3 DNA reads as TGTGCCACTCACACCCCCGACAGGGCCTACGAGCTCCTATTGAACACTGAAGCTTTCTTT. It is translated as CATHTPDRAYELLLNTEAFF. The rearrangement joins TRBV19 to TRBJ1-1, with 7 bases aligning to TRBD1. Trimming removed 10 bases from V and 0 bases from J; junction bases left unmatched: 26. Germline V CDR1 and CDR2: LNHDA, SQIVND (reference sequence). This CDR3 has 20 residues.

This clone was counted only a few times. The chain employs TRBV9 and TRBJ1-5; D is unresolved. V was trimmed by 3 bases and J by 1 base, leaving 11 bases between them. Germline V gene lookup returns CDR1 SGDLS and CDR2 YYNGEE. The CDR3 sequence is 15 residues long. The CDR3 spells CASSAFGRSNQPQHF. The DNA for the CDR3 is TGTGCCAGCAGCGCCTTTGGGAGGAGCAATCAGCCCCAGCATTTT.

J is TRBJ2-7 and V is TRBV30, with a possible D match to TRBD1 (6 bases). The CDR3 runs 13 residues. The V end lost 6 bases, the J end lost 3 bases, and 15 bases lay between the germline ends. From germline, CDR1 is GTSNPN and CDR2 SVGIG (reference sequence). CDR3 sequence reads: CACYRERDYEQYF. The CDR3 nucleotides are TGTGCCTGTTACAGGGAACGGGACTACGAGCAGTACTTC. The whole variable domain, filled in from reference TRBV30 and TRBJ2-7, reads SQTIHQWPATLVQPVGSPLSLECTVEGTSNPNLYWYRQAAGRGLQLLFYSVGIGQISSEVPQNLSASRPQDRQFILSSKKLLLSDSGFYLCACYRERDYEQYFGPGTRLTVT.

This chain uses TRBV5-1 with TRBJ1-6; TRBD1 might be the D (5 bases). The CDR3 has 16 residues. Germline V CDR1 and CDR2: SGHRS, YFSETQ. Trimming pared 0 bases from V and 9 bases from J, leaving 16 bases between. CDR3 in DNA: TGCGCCAGCAGCTTGGGGGTGGTGACAGAGGGTTCACCCCTCCACTTT. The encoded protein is CASSLGVVTEGSPLHF.

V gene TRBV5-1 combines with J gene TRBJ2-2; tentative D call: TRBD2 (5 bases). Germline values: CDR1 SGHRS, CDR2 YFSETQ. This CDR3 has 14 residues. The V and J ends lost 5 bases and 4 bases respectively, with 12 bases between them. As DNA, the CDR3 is TGCGCCAGCAGGGCGCTAGGAGGCACCGGGGAGCTGTTTTTT. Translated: CASRALGGTGELFF.

CDR3 in amino acids: CASGRIATEAFF. For the CDR3, the DNA is TGTGCCAGCGGACGTATTGCCACTGAAGCTTTCTTT. The gene calls are TRBV27 and TRBJ1-1; unclear D gene. V was shortened by 8 bases and J by 4 bases, with 11 bases between the two germline ends. The germline CDR1 and CDR2 sequences are MNHEY and SMNVEV (reference sequence). The CDR3 sequence is 12 residues long.

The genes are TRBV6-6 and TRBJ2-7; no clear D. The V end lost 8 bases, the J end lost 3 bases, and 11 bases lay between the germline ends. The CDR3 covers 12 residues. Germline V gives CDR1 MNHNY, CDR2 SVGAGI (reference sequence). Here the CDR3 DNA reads TGTGCCAGCGCCGGAACCTTCTACGAGCAGTACTTC. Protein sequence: CASAGTFYEQYF.

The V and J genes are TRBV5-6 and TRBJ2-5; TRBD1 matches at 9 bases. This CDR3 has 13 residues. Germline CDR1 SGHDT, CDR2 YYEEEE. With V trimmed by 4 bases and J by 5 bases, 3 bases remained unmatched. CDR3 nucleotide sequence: TGTGCCAGCAGCGTGACAGGGGGTGAGACCCAGTACTTC. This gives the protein CASSVTGGETQYF.